These T cell receptor beta chains were read from a single sample in a study of blood T cell repertoires in COVID-19. Clones were sequenced by immunoSEQ multiplex PCR, and TCRdb holds only the in-frame ones, with some missing. Found here are 40,000 to 60,000 clones, around 88% of them singletons; the top ten hold roughly 14%. The source material was peripheral blood. The origin of the receptors is a human donor in a cohort sampled during active COVID-19. Both conserved end residues are part of each CDR3. A D gene is named only where the DNA matches it firmly.

J	D	V	CDR3
TRBJ1-5	TRBD1	TRBV19	CASRLQGAAGNQPQHF
TRBJ2-1	NA	TRBV19	CASSPPRVASYNEQFF
TRBJ2-7	TRBD2	TRBV29-1	CSGAGPSYEQYF
TRBJ1-6	NA	TRBV5-1	CASSLDRDNSPLHF
TRBJ1-6	TRBD1	TRBV7-2	CASSTYRGRTSPLHF
TRBJ2-7	NA	TRBV7-9	CASSRDFYEQYF
TRBJ1-5	TRBD1	TRBV7-8	CASSYRGNQPQHF
TRBJ1-3	NA	TRBV15	CATSTLLSGNTIYF
TRBJ2-7	NA	TRBV25-1	CASSENRAVREQYF
TRBJ2-1	TRBD2	TRBV10-1	CARGGGVRNEQFF
TRBJ1-2	NA	TRBV7-8	CASSLSEGTFGYTF
TRBJ2-7	TRBD1	TRBV12-3/TRBV12-4	CASSLGDRAEQYF
TRBJ1-6	NA	TRBV15	CATSRDIFGGGGPHF
TRBJ1-2	NA	TRBV5-5	CASSGSGASGYTF
TRBJ2-1	NA	TRBV7-9	CASSLAAASYNEQFF
TRBJ2-7	TRBD1	TRBV7-2	CASSLGGQGGYEQYF
TRBJ1-2	TRBD1	TRBV10-3	CAISEDRDYGYTF
TRBJ1-4	TRBD1	TRBV6-6	CASSPGQGDEKLFF
TRBJ2-4	TRBD1	TRBV6-5	CASRDDRAPNIQYF
TRBJ2-5	TRBD2	TRBV7-6	CASSFVLAGLSETQYF
TRBJ2-2	NA	TRBV6-4	CASSEGAGGELFF
TRBJ2-4	NA	TRBV19	CASSGSAKNIQYF
TRBJ2-6	NA	TRBV19	CASSISRSGANVLTF
TRBJ2-7	TRBD1	TRBV7-2	CASSAQGALSREQYF
TRBJ1-1	TRBD1	TRBV16	CASSHTGGTEAFF
TRBJ2-7	TRBD2	TRBV2	CASTRGGRAAYEQYF
TRBJ2-3	TRBD2	TRBV7-2	CASSSRAGGDKDTQYF
TRBJ1-1	NA	TRBV11-2	CASSPTGGAGTEAFF
TRBJ1-2	NA	TRBV4-1	CASSQERYGSMGGGYTF